This T cell receptor beta chain was obtained from a study of blood T cell repertoires in COVID-19. Looking at the study overall: PBMCs, B-cell-depleted T cells, or T cells were the source of the cDNA or gDNA that made up the material.

TCRdb's copy holds only in-frame clones and misses some; the assay was immunoSEQ multiplex PCR. The data contain approximately 200,000 clones, about 85% of them singletons. V was pared by 0 bases and J by 4 bases, with 2 bases of the junction left unmatched. CDR3 length: 14 residues. Germline V gives CDR1 SGHTA, CDR2 FQGNSA. This chain uses TRBV7-2 with TRBJ1-2; 7 bases line up with TRBD1. The specimen sequenced was peripheral blood. This clonotype was sampled from a woman aged 35 to 49 with COVID-19, enrolled during active disease. CDR3 amino acids: CASSLASGGYGYTF. CDR3 DNA sequence: TGTGCCAGCAGCTTAGCTTCAGGGGGCTATGGCTACACCTTC.